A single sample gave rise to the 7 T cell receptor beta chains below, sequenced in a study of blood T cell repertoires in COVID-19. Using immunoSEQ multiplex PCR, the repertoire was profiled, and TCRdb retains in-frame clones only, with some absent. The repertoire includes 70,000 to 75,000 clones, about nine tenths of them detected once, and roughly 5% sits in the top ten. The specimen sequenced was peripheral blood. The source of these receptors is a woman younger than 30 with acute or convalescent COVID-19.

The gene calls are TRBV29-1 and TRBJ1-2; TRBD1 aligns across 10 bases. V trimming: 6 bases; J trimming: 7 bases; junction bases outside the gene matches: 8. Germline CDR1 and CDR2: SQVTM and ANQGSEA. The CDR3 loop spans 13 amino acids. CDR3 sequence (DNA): TGCAGCGTAGGACAGGGGGTTAGTGGTGGCTACACCTTC. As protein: CSVGQGVSGGYTF.

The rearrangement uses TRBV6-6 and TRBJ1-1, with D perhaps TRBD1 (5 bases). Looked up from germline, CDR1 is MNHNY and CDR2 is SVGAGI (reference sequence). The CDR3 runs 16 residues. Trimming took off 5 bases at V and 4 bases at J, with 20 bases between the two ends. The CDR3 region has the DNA TGTGCCAGCAGTGCCACCCAGGGACTGTTGGGCACTGAAGCTTTCTTT. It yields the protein CASSATQGLLGTEAFF.

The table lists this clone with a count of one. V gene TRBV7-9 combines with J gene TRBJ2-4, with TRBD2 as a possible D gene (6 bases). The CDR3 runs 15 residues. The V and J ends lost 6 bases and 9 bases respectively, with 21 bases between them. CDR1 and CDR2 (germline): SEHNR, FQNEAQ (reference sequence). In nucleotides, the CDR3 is TGTGCCAGCAGTTACCAACCCGGGGGAGAGGGCATTCAGTACTTC. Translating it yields CASSYQPGGEGIQYF.

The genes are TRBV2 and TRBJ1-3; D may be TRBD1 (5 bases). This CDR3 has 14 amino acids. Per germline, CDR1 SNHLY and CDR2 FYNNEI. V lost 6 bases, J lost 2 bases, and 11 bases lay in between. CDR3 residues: CASRIGGAGNTIYF. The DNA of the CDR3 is TGTGCCAGCAGGATCGGGGGGGCTGGAAACACCATATATTTT.

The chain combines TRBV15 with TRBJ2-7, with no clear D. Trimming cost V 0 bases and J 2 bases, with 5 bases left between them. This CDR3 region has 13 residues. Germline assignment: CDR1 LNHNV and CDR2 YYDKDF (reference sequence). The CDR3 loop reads CATSRDPTYEQYF. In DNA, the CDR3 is TGTGCCACCAGCAGAGATCCAACCTACGAGCAGTACTTC.

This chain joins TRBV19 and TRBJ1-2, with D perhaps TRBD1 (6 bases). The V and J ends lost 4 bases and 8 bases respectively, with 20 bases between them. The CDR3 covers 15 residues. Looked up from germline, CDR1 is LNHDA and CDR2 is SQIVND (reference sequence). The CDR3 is CASSTHLEGVTGYTF. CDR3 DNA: TGTGCCAGTAGTACACATCTAGAGGGGGTAACCGGCTACACCTTC.

This CDR3 is CASSLVSREDGYTF. CDR3 bases: TGTGCCAGCAGCTTAGTTTCCAGGGAAGATGGCTACACCTTC. This rearrangement joins TRBV7-9 to TRBJ1-2; D perhaps matches TRBD1 (5 bases). V was clipped by 1 base and J by 6 bases, with 12 bases between them. This CDR3 is built from 14 residues. Germline-derived CDR1 and CDR2 are SEHNR and FQNEAQ (reference sequence).